The T cell receptor (beta chain) described here comes from a study of CD8 T cells in Susac syndrome. The patients with Susac syndrome were individuals who fulfilled the recently defined diagnostic criteria for disease that was either definite or probable. Trimming removed 6 bases from V and 6 bases from J, with 15 bases in between. The CDR3 is made up of 14 amino acids. RNA in amounts of about 0.5 to 1 ug was reverse transcribed with random hexamers. The authors amplified TCR beta CDR3 across 54 Vbeta and 13 Jbeta using immunoSEQ multiplex PCR. TCRdb ran MiXCR on the immunoSEQ multiplex PCR reads and lists one entry per CDR3 protein. The sample carries approximately 180,000 distinct CDR3 sequences, about 94% recorded once.

This clonotype was obtained from a human donor with Susac syndrome. Sample: CD4+ T cells from PBMCs. V gene TRBV12-3 or TRBV12-4 combines with J gene TRBJ1-5; D not resolved. The CDR3 region has the DNA TGTGCCAGCAGCCCTAACTCCTTCAGTCAGCCCCAGCATTTT. Amino acid sequence: CASSPNSFSQPQHF.